One sample yielded the 15 T cell receptor beta chains listed below, sequenced in a study of OX40 agonist ivuxolimab in advanced cancers. The repertoire was sequenced with immunoSEQ multiplex PCR; TCRdb's copy has only in-frame clones and lacks some. This table holds 50,000 to 60,000 clones, about 90% found once. This specimen consisted of CD4+ or CD8+ T cells sorted from blood, obtained in a trial of the OX40 agonist ivuxolimab. All receptors come from an adult with an advanced solid tumor such as melanoma, head and neck, liver or kidney cancer.

This clone was seen a few times. The rearrangement joins TRBV4-1 to TRBJ2-2, with D perhaps TRBD2 (5 bases). Germline loops: CDR1 MGHRA, CDR2 YSYEKL. V was clipped by 0 bases and J by 3 bases, with 11 bases between them. This CDR3 has 16 residues. CDR3 in amino acids: CASSQDLASYTGELFF. Written as DNA, the CDR3 is TGCGCCAGCAGCCAAGATTTGGCTAGCTACACCGGGGAGCTGTTTTTT.

This clone was detected a few times. The chain carries TRBV11-2 and TRBJ1-5; D is undetermined. This CDR3 has 13 amino acids. CDR1 is SGHAT and CDR2 is FQNNGV in the germline V gene. Trimming pared 5 bases from V and 1 base from J, leaving 6 bases between. The CDR3 sequence is CASSKDSNQPQHF. The CDR3 nucleotides are TGTGCCAGCAGCAAGGACAGCAATCAGCCCCAGCATTTT.

The chain links TRBV27 to TRBJ2-1; 7 nucleotides match TRBD2. The CDR3 is 13 residues long. Unmatched junction bases numbered 7, after V lost 8 bases and J lost 6 bases. Germline assignment: CDR1 MNHEY and CDR2 SMNVEV (reference sequence). CDR3 loop: CASGRAGFNEQFF. The DNA for the CDR3 is TGTGCCAGCGGGAGGGCCGGTTTCAATGAGCAGTTCTTC.

The chain links TRBV20-1 to TRBJ1-1; D ambiguous. Trimming cost V 0 bases and J 10 bases, with 9 bases left between them. The length of the CDR3 is 11 residues. In germline, CDR1 is DFQATT, CDR2 SNEGSKA (reference sequence). The CDR3 DNA sequence: TGCAGTGCTAGAGATGAACTAATAGCTTTCTTT. Its translation is CSARDELIAFF.

The CDR3 DNA is TGTGCCAGCAGTTACCTTTCGACTGGCCCCAGGGATGAGCAGTTCTTC. As protein: CASSYLSTGPRDEQFF. The chain combines TRBV6-6 with TRBJ2-1; D might be TRBD1 (5 bases). The CDR3 is 16 amino acids. Trimming removed 2 bases at V and 8 bases at J, with 19 bases between. Germline CDR1 reads MNHNY; CDR2 reads SVGAGI (reference sequence).

This rearrangement joins TRBV14 to TRBJ2-5, with TRBD1 matching 8 bases. This CDR3 contains 15 residues. V gave up 4 bases and J gave up 5 bases; unmatched junction bases: 9. CDR1 and CDR2 from the germline V gene are SGHDN and FVKESK. This CDR3 is CASSLKSGGGETQYF. The CDR3 DNA is TGTGCCAGCAGCCTCAAGTCAGGGGGCGGGGAGACCCAGTACTTC.

V and J are TRBV27 and TRBJ2-1; tentatively, D is TRBD1 or TRBD2 (5 bases each). The CDR3 has 15 amino acids. Trimming left V 4 bases short and J 2 bases short, with 12 bases between. Germline V gives CDR1 MNHEY, CDR2 SMNVEV (reference sequence). The CDR3 loop reads CASSSSPGPYNEQFF. For the CDR3, the DNA is TGTGCCAGCAGTTCGTCACCGGGACCCTACAATGAGCAGTTCTTC.

This chain uses TRBV4-1 with TRBJ2-3; TRBD2 might be the D (5 bases). The germline V gene has CDR1 MGHRA and CDR2 YSYEKL. This CDR3 spans 19 amino acids. V lost 0 bases and J 1 base, leaving 20 bases between the germline ends. CDR3 protein: CASSQEEPPRAGGTDTQYF. The DNA for the CDR3 is TGCGCCAGCAGCCAAGAGGAGCCTCCGCGCGCCGGGGGCACAGATACGCAGTATTTT.

J is TRBJ1-4 and V is TRBV7-2, with a tentative D call TRBD1 (6 bases). The V gene's germline CDR1 is SGHTA and CDR2 FQGNSA. This CDR3 is built from 14 residues. V lost 3 bases to trimming and J lost 8 bases, with 13 bases between them. CDR3 region: CASSFWTVKEKLFF. The CDR3 DNA is TGTGCCAGCAGCTTTTGGACAGTTAAAGAAAAACTGTTTTTT.

This chain connects TRBV7-9 to TRBJ2-5; D may be TRBD2 (6 bases). The CDR3 is made up of 17 amino acids. Germline loops: CDR1 SEHNR, CDR2 FQNEAQ (reference sequence). V was trimmed by 1 base and J by 5 bases, leaving 20 bases between them. CDR3 coding DNA: TGTGCCAGCAGCTTAGGTGGGGTAGCGGCGCCCCTGGAGACCCAGTACTTC. It codes for CASSLGGVAAPLETQYF.

The chain links TRBV5-1 to TRBJ2-3; D remains unclear. The germline gives CDR1 SGHRS, CDR2 YFSETQ. The CDR3 runs to 14 residues. Trimming cost V 5 bases and J 3 bases, with 13 bases left between them. The CDR3 sequence is CASRPSQVTDTQYF. The CDR3 DNA reads as TGCGCCAGCAGGCCCTCCCAGGTTACAGATACGCAGTATTTT.

The chain carries TRBV5-1 and TRBJ1-5; D perhaps matches TRBD1 (5 bases). The germline V gene encodes CDR1 SGHRS and CDR2 YFSETQ. Trimming cost V 0 bases and J 7 bases, with 14 bases left between them. The CDR3 has 15 residues. CDR3 nucleotide sequence: TGCGCCAGCAGCTTGGTGTCAGGGCAGGAACAGCCCCAGCATTTT. This encodes CASSLVSGQEQPQHF.

This rearrangement joins TRBV9 to TRBJ2-1; no clear D. Deletions cut 0 bases from V and 0 bases from J, with 16 bases between. The germline V gene encodes CDR1 SGDLS and CDR2 YYNGEE. There are 18 residues in the CDR3. This chain's CDR3 is CASSVVPVSKTSYNEQFF. DNA for the CDR3: TGTGCCAGCAGCGTAGTACCGGTATCAAAAACCTCCTACAATGAGCAGTTCTTC.

V usage is TRBV5-6 and J usage is TRBJ1-1; TRBD1 matches 12 bases. J gave up 1 base and V 4 bases, and 8 bases lay outside the gene matches. Germline V CDR1 and CDR2: SGHDT, YYEEEE. The CDR3 runs to 17 residues. In DNA, the CDR3 is TGTGCCAGCAGCCCAGGGACAGGGGGCCGTGCGAACACTGAAGCTTTCTTT. Protein sequence: CASSPGTGGRANTEAFF.

V usage is TRBV18 and J usage is TRBJ1-5; 8 positions match TRBD1. CDR1 is KGHSH and CDR2 is LQKENI in the germline V gene. The ends lost 5 bases at V and 4 bases at J; junction bases unmatched: 7. The CDR3 loop spans 15 amino acids. The CDR3 sequence: CASSSDRQGNQPQHF. Written as DNA, the CDR3 is TGTGCCAGCTCATCAGACCGACAGGGGAATCAGCCCCAGCATTTT.